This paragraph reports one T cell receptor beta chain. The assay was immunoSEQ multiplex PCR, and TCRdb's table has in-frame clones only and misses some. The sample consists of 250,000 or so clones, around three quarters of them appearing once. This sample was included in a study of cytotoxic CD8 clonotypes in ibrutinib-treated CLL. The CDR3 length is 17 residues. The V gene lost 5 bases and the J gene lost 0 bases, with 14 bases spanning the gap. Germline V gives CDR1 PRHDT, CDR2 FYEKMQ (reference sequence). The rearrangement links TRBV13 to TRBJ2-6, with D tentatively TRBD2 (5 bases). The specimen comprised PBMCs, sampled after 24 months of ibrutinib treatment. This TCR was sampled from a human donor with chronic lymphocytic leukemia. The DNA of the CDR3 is TGTGCCAGCAGCCCGGGGTGGAGCCCCTCTGGGGCCAACGTCCTGACTTTC. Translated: CASSPGWSPSGANVLTF.